These 30 T cell receptor beta chains came from one sample sequenced in a study of shared clonotypes between healthy human individuals. Clones were sequenced by immunoSEQ multiplex PCR, and TCRdb holds only the in-frame ones, with some missing. The sample holds some 2.1 million clones, roughly 95% seen once. CD8 cells regarded as naive lacked CD45RO, were positively chosen for CCR7, and omitted terminally differentiated effector memory CD45RA+ cells. The sample taken for sequencing was naive CD8+ T cells from PBMCs. Receptors were obtained from a man aged 18 to 29 in good health. Some clones in this sample may be carry-over from other donors' samples.

This chain connects TRBV5-1 to TRBJ2-7; D is unresolved. Germline lookup yields CDR1 SGHRS and CDR2 YFSETQ. This CDR3 has 14 residues. The germline V and J ends were trimmed by 2 bases and 3 bases, with 12 bases remaining between them. CDR3 sequence reads: CASSFSAGDYEQYF. Here the CDR3 DNA reads TGCGCCAGCAGCTTTTCGGCAGGAGACTACGAGCAGTACTTC.

This chain joins TRBV13 and TRBJ2-1; 8 bases line up with TRBD2. The CDR3 spans 15 residues. The V segment lost 5 bases and the J segment 4 bases; nucleotides outside the gene matches: 7. The V gene's germline CDR1 is PRHDT and CDR2 FYEKMQ (reference sequence). In DNA form, the CDR3 reads TGTGCCAGCAGCGGAACTAGCGGAGAATACAATGAGCAGTTCTTC. Translating gives CASSGTSGEYNEQFF.

V usage is TRBV27 and J usage is TRBJ1-4; D possibly corresponds to TRBD1 (6 bases). V was shortened by 6 bases and J by 7 bases, with 12 bases between the two germline ends. The CDR3 extends over 13 amino acids. Germline CDR1 and CDR2: MNHEY and SMNVEV (reference sequence). CDR3 bases: TGTGCCAGCAGGGCGGGGGCGGCTGAAAAACTGTTTTTT. Amino acid sequence: CASRAGAAEKLFF.

The rearrangement uses TRBV19 and TRBJ1-2; TRBD1 matches at 9 bases. The V gene's germline CDR1 is LNHDA and CDR2 SQIVND (reference sequence). This CDR3 is 15 amino acids long. V lost 7 bases, J lost 4 bases, and 10 bases stayed unmatched. Here the CDR3 DNA reads TGTGCCAGTAACGCCGGGACAGGGAATCCCTATGGCTACACCTTC. Protein product: CASNAGTGNPYGYTF. The entire variable domain, with the rest obtained from reference TRBV19 and TRBJ1-2, is as follows: DGGITQSPKYLFRKEGQNVTLSCEQNLNHDAMYWYRQDPGQGLRLIYYSQIVNDFQKGDIAEGYSVSREKKESFPLTVTSAQKNPTAFYLCASNAGTGNPYGYTFGSGTRLTVV.

The CDR3 sequence: CSVEDWQTYEQYF. The CDR3 DNA reads TGCAGCGTTGAAGATTGGCAGACCTACGAGCAGTACTTC. The chain carries TRBV29-1 and TRBJ2-7; D is undetermined. Germline CDR1 SQVTM, CDR2 ANQGSEA. This CDR3 is built from 13 residues. V gave up 0 bases and J gave up 2 bases, with 8 bases separating them.

Details on this clone: Distinct nucleotide sequences in the sample also encode this CDR3. The chain combines TRBV27 with TRBJ2-7, with TRBD1 matching over 7 bases. The germline gives CDR1 MNHEY, CDR2 SMNVEV (reference sequence). Trimming removed 2 bases from V and 2 bases from J; junction bases left unmatched: 0. There are 13 residues in the CDR3. The CDR3 is CASSLGTAYEQYF. The CDR3 DNA is TGTGCCAGCAGTTTAGGGACAGCCTACGAGCAGTACTTC.

This sequence joins TRBV30 and TRBJ2-2; the D is unclear. The V end lost 1 base, the J end lost 1 base, and 1 base lay between the germline ends. The V gene's germline CDR1 is GTSNPN and CDR2 SVGIG (reference sequence). The CDR3 has 12 residues. The CDR3 is CAWSENTGELFF. The CDR3 DNA reads as TGTGCCTGGAGTGAGAACACCGGGGAGCTGTTTTTT. The full variable domain, in which reference TRBV30 and TRBJ2-2 provide the parts outside the CDR3, is SQTIHQWPATLVQPVGSPLSLECTVEGTSNPNLYWYRQAAGRGLQLLFYSVGIGQISSEVPQNLSASRPQDRQFILSSKKLLLSDSGFYLCAWSENTGELFFGEGSRLTVL.

The rearrangement uses TRBV5-5 and TRBJ2-7, with D possibly matching TRBD1 (6 bases). The CDR3 length is 13 residues. CDR1 is SGHKS, CDR2 YYEKEE, per germline (reference sequence). V lost 4 bases to trimming and J lost 3 bases, with 11 bases between them. CDR3 in DNA: TGTGCCAGCAGCCCGACAGGTATCTACGAGCAGTACTTC. Protein product: CASSPTGIYEQYF.

V usage is TRBV19 and J usage is TRBJ2-1; 8 bases fit TRBD2. V was clipped by 0 bases and J by 0 bases; unmatched bases: 1. This CDR3 is 16 amino acids long. The germline gives CDR1 LNHDA, CDR2 SQIVND (reference sequence). The CDR3 here is CASSIDTSGSYNEQFF. CDR3 bases: TGTGCCAGTAGTATAGATACTAGCGGCTCCTACAATGAGCAGTTCTTC.

The chain recombines TRBV30 with TRBJ2-5, with D possibly matching TRBD2 (5 bases). The V end was cut by 3 bases, the J end by 2 bases, with 13 bases between. The CDR3 sequence is 14 residues long. Looked up from germline, CDR1 is GTSNPN and CDR2 is SVGIG (reference sequence). The CDR3 DNA is TGTGCCTGGAGCCTGGGGAGCGCTCAAGAGACCCAGTACTTC. Translated: CAWSLGSAQETQYF. Variable domain in full (rest from reference TRBV30 and TRBJ2-5): SQTIHQWPATLVQPVGSPLSLECTVEGTSNPNLYWYRQAAGRGLQLLFYSVGIGQISSEVPQNLSASRPQDRQFILSSKKLLLSDSGFYLCAWSLGSAQETQYFGPGTRLLVL.

V gene TRBV27 combines with J gene TRBJ2-7; no clear D. This CDR3 contains 14 residues. Germline-derived CDR1 and CDR2 are MNHEY and SMNVEV (reference sequence). Between the trimmed V and J ends, which lost 3 bases and 2 bases, there was a span of 11 bases. The CDR3 sequence is CASSFLGLTYEQYF. CDR3 sequence (DNA): TGTGCCAGCAGTTTTCTCGGGCTAACCTACGAGCAGTACTTC.

The V gene is TRBV27, the J gene TRBJ1-6; D ambiguous. This CDR3 is built from 10 residues. Deletions cut 8 bases from V and 14 bases from J, with 10 bases between. Germline CDR1 and CDR2: MNHEY and SMNVEV (reference sequence). CDR3 loop: CASGGETLHF. In nucleotides, the CDR3 is TGTGCCAGCGGCGGGGAAACCCTCCACTTT.

This rearrangement joins TRBV7-9 to TRBJ2-1, with unresolved D. Germline-derived CDR1 and CDR2 are SEHNR and FQNEAQ (reference sequence). The CDR3 is 14 residues long. V was trimmed by 3 bases and J by 6 bases, leaving 12 bases between them. CDR3 in amino acids: CASSFTTVFNEQFF. In DNA form, the CDR3 reads TGTGCCAGCAGCTTCACTACCGTGTTCAATGAGCAGTTCTTC. The complete variable domain, with remaining parts taken from reference TRBV7-9 and TRBJ2-1, reads DTGVSQNPRHKITKRGQNVTFRCDPISEHNRLYWYRQTLGQGPEFLTYFQNEAQLEKSRLLSDRFSAERPKGSFSTLEIQRTEQGDSAMYLCASSFTTVFNEQFFGPGTRLTVL.

This clone was recorded once. The rearrangement links TRBV28 to TRBJ1-5; D might be TRBD1 (5 bases). The CDR3 has 14 residues. Trimming removed 2 bases at V and 5 bases at J, with 10 bases between. Germline lookup yields CDR1 MDHEN and CDR2 SYDVKM. The CDR3 sequence: CASSLQGFYQPQHF. CDR3 nucleotides: TGTGCCAGCAGTTTACAGGGTTTTTATCAGCCCCAGCATTTT.

This sequence joins TRBV27 and TRBJ1-5, with D perhaps matching TRBD1 (6 bases). Germline V lookup: CDR1 MNHEY, CDR2 SMNVEV (reference sequence). V dropped 6 bases and J dropped 7 bases, with 22 bases sitting between them. The CDR3 length is 16 residues. CDR3 in DNA: TGTGCCAGCAGCCGGGGGGGCAGGGCGGGAGGACAGCCCCAGCATTTT. It is translated as CASSRGGRAGGQPQHF.

This clone was seen once. Other DNA sequences of this sample code for an identical CDR3. The chain couples TRBV27 to TRBJ2-5; D unresolved. CDR3 length: 13 amino acids. The germline V gene has CDR1 MNHEY and CDR2 SMNVEV (reference sequence). Trimming removed 4 bases at V and 0 bases at J, with 6 bases between. The CDR3 DNA reads as TGTGCCAGCAGTTCCCCGTACCAAGAGACCCAGTACTTC. This gives the protein CASSSPYQETQYF.

This clone was seen just once. This sequence joins TRBV15 and TRBJ2-3; D is unresolved. CDR1 and CDR2 (germline): LNHNV, YYDKDF (reference sequence). V lost 2 bases to trimming and J lost 6 bases, with 6 bases between them. The CDR3 runs to 12 residues. CDR3 in amino acids: CATSRKADTQYF. The CDR3 DNA reads as TGTGCCACCAGCAGAAAAGCGGATACGCAGTATTTT.

This chain connects TRBV27 to TRBJ1-1, with D possibly being TRBD1 (6 bases). The CDR3 consists of 15 residues. Germline CDR1 is MNHEY and CDR2 is SMNVEV (reference sequence). V was pared by 2 bases and J by 2 bases, with 12 bases between. CDR3 sequence: CASSLIGQINTEAFF. The CDR3 DNA reads as TGTGCCAGCAGTTTAATCGGACAGATAAACACTGAAGCTTTCTTT.

The V call is TRBV11-1, the J call TRBJ2-7; maybe TRBD1 (6 bases). The CDR3 extends over 14 amino acids. Trimming took off 5 bases at V and 4 bases at J, with 15 bases between the two ends. CDR1 is SGHAT, CDR2 FQDESV, per germline (reference sequence). The CDR3 reads CASSPAGELYEQYF. In DNA form, the CDR3 reads TGTGCCAGCAGCCCGGCAGGGGAACTGTACGAGCAGTACTTC.

The chain has TRBV2 and TRBJ2-1, with 11 bases aligning to TRBD2. J was trimmed by 9 bases and V by 4 bases; bases with no gene match: 5. The CDR3 extends over 14 amino acids. Looked up from germline, CDR1 is SNHLY and CDR2 is FYNNEI. The CDR3 here is CASSALAGVSEQFF. In DNA form, the CDR3 reads TGTGCCAGCAGTGCACTAGCGGGAGTGAGTGAGCAGTTCTTC.

The chain links TRBV6-5 to TRBJ2-7; D not resolved. Per the germline V gene, CDR1 is MNHEY and CDR2 is SVGAGI. V was cut by 4 bases and J by 2 bases, with 12 bases left in between. The CDR3 is 14 residues long. Written as DNA, the CDR3 is TGTGCCAGCAGTTCGGACCACAAACCCTACGAGCAGTACTTC. As protein: CASSSDHKPYEQYF.

V gene TRBV28 combines with J gene TRBJ2-1; TRBD2 matches 8 bases. Trimming took 6 bases from V and 8 from J; bases not matched to a gene: 15. Germline V CDR1 and CDR2: MDHEN, SYDVKM. The CDR3 is 16 amino acids. CDR3 residues: CASSSPREGLWDEQFF. Here the CDR3 DNA reads TGTGCCAGCAGCTCCCCCCGGGAGGGCCTGTGGGATGAGCAGTTCTTC.

This clone was recorded once. The chain uses TRBV7-2 and TRBJ2-3, with a weak D call TRBD1 (6 bases). Germline V gene sequence: CDR1 SGHTA, CDR2 FQGNSA. The length of the CDR3 is 12 residues. Trimming stripped 4 bases from V and 7 bases from J, with 9 bases between. CDR3: CASSYRVYTQYF. In DNA, the CDR3 is TGTGCCAGCAGCTACAGGGTATATACGCAGTATTTT.

This chain uses TRBV5-1 with TRBJ1-2; 10 bases agree with TRBD1. Germline V lookup: CDR1 SGHRS, CDR2 YFSETQ. The length of the CDR3 is 16 residues. The J segment lost 6 bases and the V segment lost 4 bases, leaving 12 bases of the junction unmatched. CDR3 amino acids: CASSPPPGQGLDGYTF. Here the CDR3 DNA reads TGCGCCAGCAGCCCACCTCCGGGACAGGGGCTTGATGGCTACACCTTC.

This chain links TRBV4-3 with TRBJ2-7; 10 bases match TRBD2. Germline-derived CDR1 and CDR2 are LGHNA and YSLEER. The CDR3 sequence is 15 residues long. Trimming took 0 bases from V and 5 from J; bases not matched to a gene: 4. CDR3 sequence: CASSQEPSGSHEQYF. CDR3 bases: TGCGCCAGCAGCCAAGAGCCTAGCGGGAGCCACGAGCAGTACTTC.

The V gene is TRBV4-2, the J gene TRBJ2-7, with a possible D match to TRBD2 (6 bases). Germline-derived CDR1 and CDR2 are LGHNA and YNFKEQ. V lost 4 bases and J lost 2, with 15 bases in between. There are 15 residues in the CDR3. The CDR3, as DNA: TGTGCCAGCAGCCCCTCGGGGGATGGGGCCTACGAGCAGTACTTC. It codes for CASSPSGDGAYEQYF.

V usage is TRBV27 and J usage is TRBJ2-7, with 10 bases aligning to TRBD1. The V gene end was trimmed by 5 bases and the J gene end by 3 bases; junction bases not matched to a gene: 10. Germline-derived CDR1 and CDR2 are MNHEY and SMNVEV (reference sequence). CDR3 length: 16 residues. CDR3 loop: CASSPSKGQGNYEQYF. CDR3 nucleotide sequence: TGTGCCAGCAGTCCGAGTAAGGGACAGGGGAACTACGAGCAGTACTTC.

This chain uses TRBV7-9 with TRBJ2-5; D gene uncertain. Germline V gene data show CDR1 as SEHNR and CDR2 as FQNEAQ (reference sequence). This CDR3 comprises 15 residues. V was clipped by 3 bases and J by 5 bases, with 16 bases between them. This CDR3 is CASSFLPPKAETQYF. In nucleotides, the CDR3 is TGTGCCAGCAGCTTCCTACCGCCTAAGGCGGAGACCCAGTACTTC.

This clone was recorded only once. The genes are TRBV28 and TRBJ2-1; 7 bases map to TRBD2. Trimming removed 7 bases from V and 1 base from J; junction bases left unmatched: 13. CDR1 and CDR2 from the germline V gene are MDHEN and SYDVKM. This CDR3 has 17 amino acids. The CDR3 spells CASIPGSSGLSYNEQFF. CDR3 coding DNA: TGTGCCAGCATCCCAGGTTCTAGCGGACTTTCCTACAATGAGCAGTTCTTC.

This rearrangement joins TRBV19 to TRBJ2-7; 9 nucleotides line up with TRBD2. With V trimmed by 3 bases and J by 3 bases, 6 bases remained unmatched. The CDR3 covers 15 residues. From germline, CDR1 is LNHDA and CDR2 SQIVND (reference sequence). Here the CDR3 DNA reads TGTGCCAGTAGTATTTTTAGCGGGAGTAGCTACGAGCAGTACTTC. Protein: CASSIFSGSSYEQYF.